The present TCR beta chain was sequenced within a study of CD8 T cells in Susac syndrome. Reverse transcription used roughly 0.5 to 1 ug RNA and random hexamers. It was immunoSEQ multiplex PCR that amplified TCR beta CDR3 across 54 Vbeta and 13 Jbeta. MiXCR was run by TCRdb on the immunoSEQ multiplex PCR reads, yielding one entry per CDR3 protein. The sample includes roughly 150,000 distinct CDR3 sequences, 95% to 96% of them seen just once. Sequencing of TCR beta covered CD8+ and CD4+ T cells obtained from blood. The patients who served as multiple sclerosis controls were treatment-naive and had stable or active relapsing-remitting disease that fulfilled the revised McDonald criteria. The V end was cut by 5 bases, the J end by 1 base, with 12 bases between. The CDR3 totals 15 residues. From germline, CDR1 is MGHDK and CDR2 SYGVNS.

The genes are TRBV25-1 and TRBJ1-5; D may be TRBD1 (5 bases). The sequence came from a human donor with multiple sclerosis. Specimen: CD8+ T cells from PBMCs. CDR3 bases: TGTGCCAGCAGTCGTTGGGACGTCAGCAATCAGCCCCAGCATTTT. It yields the protein CASSRWDVSNQPQHF.